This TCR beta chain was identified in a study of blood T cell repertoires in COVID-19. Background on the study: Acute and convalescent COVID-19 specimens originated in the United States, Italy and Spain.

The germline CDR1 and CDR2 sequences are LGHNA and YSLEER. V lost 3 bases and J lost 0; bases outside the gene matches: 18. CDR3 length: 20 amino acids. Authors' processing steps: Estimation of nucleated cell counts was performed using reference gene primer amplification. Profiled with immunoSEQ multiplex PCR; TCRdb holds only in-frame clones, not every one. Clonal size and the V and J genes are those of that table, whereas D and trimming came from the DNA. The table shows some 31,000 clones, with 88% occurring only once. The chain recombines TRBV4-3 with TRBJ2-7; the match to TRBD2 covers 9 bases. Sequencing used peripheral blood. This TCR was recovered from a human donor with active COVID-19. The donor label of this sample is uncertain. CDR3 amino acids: CASSHVLERGALPSSYEQYF. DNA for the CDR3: TGCGCCAGCAGCCACGTCCTGGAGCGGGGGGCTCTACCTAGCTCCTACGAGCAGTACTTC.